The 8 T cell receptor beta chains listed next were all sequenced from one sample in a study of T cell clonotyping in hematopoietic cell transplantation. Produced via immunoSEQ multiplex PCR; TCRdb's table is partial and in-frame only. This sample carries about 7,000 clones, approximately 87% of them seen once, and the ten largest clones take 5.5%. Material: PBMCs, obtained 100 days after allogeneic stem cell transplant. The source is a male patient in his fifties who had an allogeneic stem cell transplant from a related donor, so the T cells may come from the graft donor. Some clones in this sample may be carry-over from other donors' samples.

J is TRBJ2-1 and V is TRBV30, with 10 bases matching TRBD1. The CDR3 has 16 amino acids. Trimming took 1 base from V and 8 from J; bases not matched to a gene: 11. Looked up from germline, CDR1 is GTSNPN and CDR2 is SVGIG (reference sequence). The CDR3 DNA is TGTGCCTGGAGTGATGAGGGACAGGGGATAGCGGATGAGCAGTTCTTC. Translating it yields CAWSDEGQGIADEQFF.

Only one count was recorded for this clone. This chain connects TRBV28 to TRBJ1-5; D is possibly TRBD1 (5 bases). Between the trimmed V and J ends, which lost 2 bases and 2 bases, there was a span of 13 bases. CDR3 size: 16 residues. The germline V gene encodes CDR1 MDHEN and CDR2 SYDVKM. CDR3 protein: CASSLVGGIGNQPQHF. The CDR3 bases are TGTGCCAGCAGTTTAGTGGGGGGAATAGGCAATCAGCCCCAGCATTTT.

The V and J genes are TRBV6-5 and TRBJ1-1; D is possibly TRBD1 (5 bases). The CDR3 contains 14 residues. The germline CDR1 and CDR2 sequences are MNHEY and SVGAGI. The ends were cut back, 6 bases at V and 3 bases at J, with 14 bases in the middle. The CDR3 DNA follows: TGTGCCAGCAGAAACAGGTTGGGGGACACTGAAGCTTTCTTT. This translates into CASRNRLGDTEAFF.

The chain carries TRBV30 and TRBJ1-5; 10 bases line up with TRBD1. CDR3 length equals 15 residues. Germline V gene sequence: CDR1 GTSNPN, CDR2 SVGIG (reference sequence). V dropped 5 bases and J dropped 7; count of bases not matched to a gene: 11. For the CDR3, the DNA is TGTGCCTGGGGCCGCGGGACAGGGGTAATACAGCCCCAGCATTTT. This encodes CAWGRGTGVIQPQHF.

This chain joins TRBV6-6 and TRBJ2-7; 8 nucleotides match TRBD1. Trimming at V came to 0 bases and at J to 2 bases, leaving 3 bases not matched to a gene. The V gene's germline CDR1 is MNHNY and CDR2 SVGAGI (reference sequence). This CDR3 has 15 residues. The CDR3 sequence: CASSYSTDRAYEQYF. The CDR3, as DNA: TGTGCCAGCAGTTACTCGACGGACAGGGCCTACGAGCAGTACTTC.

This chain uses TRBV14 with TRBJ1-1; D possibly corresponds to TRBD1 (6 bases). V was pared by 0 bases and J by 1 base, with 12 bases between. The CDR3 loop spans 16 amino acids. Germline V gene lookup returns CDR1 SGHDN and CDR2 FVKESK. The CDR3 DNA follows: TGTGCCAGCAGCCAAGATGTTGGGGGGCGGAACACTGAAGCTTTCTTT. Amino acid sequence: CASSQDVGGRNTEAFF.

V usage is TRBV23-1 and J usage is TRBJ1-2; TRBD1 is a possible D gene (5 bases). TRBV23-1 is annotated as an ORF whose role is uncertain. V lost 8 bases to trimming and J lost 8 bases, with 12 bases between them. The CDR3 consists of 11 residues. CDR3 sequence (DNA): TGCGCCAGCTTCCAGCGGGGGGGCTACACCTTC. This encodes CASFQRGGYTF.

This chain joins TRBV30 and TRBJ1-2; possible D gene TRBD1, 5 bases. The V and J ends lost 1 base and 4 bases respectively, with 7 bases between them. Germline V CDR1 and CDR2: GTSNPN, SVGIG (reference sequence). This CDR3 has 12 amino acids. Written as DNA, the CDR3 is TGTGCCTGGAGTGGCCAGGGCTATGGCTACACCTTC. It encodes CAWSGQGYGYTF. The variable domain in full, with the rest retrieved from reference TRBV30 and TRBJ1-2, is SQTIHQWPATLVQPVGSPLSLECTVEGTSNPNLYWYRQAAGRGLQLLFYSVGIGQISSEVPQNLSASRPQDRQFILSSKKLLLSDSGFYLCAWSGQGYGYTFGSGTRLTVV.